This record concerns one TCR beta chain sequence. The data belong to a study of blood T cell repertoires in COVID-19. Study-level background: From the United States, Italy and Spain came samples of acute and convalescent COVID-19.

Authors' processing steps: Amplifying reference gene primers gave estimates of nucleated cell counts. TCRdb's table, derived via immunoSEQ multiplex PCR, lists solely in-frame clones and lacks some. V and J calls and clone size are copied from that table; D and trimming were computed from the DNA. This table holds approximately 50,000 clones, more than 85% found once. Germline CDR1 is MDHEN and CDR2 is SYDVKM. The V end lost 3 bases, the J end lost 4 bases, and 12 bases lay between the germline ends. The CDR3 is 14 amino acids. The chain uses TRBV28 and TRBJ1-2, with D possibly matching TRBD1 (5 bases). This TCR was recovered from a man aged 45 to 65 with active COVID-19. Sequences were obtained from peripheral blood. CDR3 nucleotides: TGTGCCAGCAGTTTTGCGGGGGAGGGCTATGGCTACACCTTC. Translated: CASSFAGEGYGYTF.